The source of this T cell receptor beta chain is a study of T cell responses to AZD1222 COVID-19 vaccine. Findings and caveats of the study: Clonal diversity was possibly underestimated, and white British individuals and females predominated among donors. Among those given AZD1222, only six or seven were seropositive at baseline.

In the case of this clone: Its target is unknown.

The germline V gene has CDR1 SGHTA and CDR2 FQGTGA. Trimming left V 5 bases short and J 3 bases short, with 25 bases between. This CDR3 is built from 18 residues. Clones were sequenced by immunoSEQ multiplex PCR, and TCRdb holds only the in-frame ones, with some missing. The table has around 120,000 clones, approximately 90% seen once. Sequenced material: peripheral blood, taken on day 0 of MenACWY control vaccination. The chain is built from TRBV7-3 and TRBJ1-2; D call uncertain. This clonotype was obtained from an adult in good health. The CDR3 sequence: CASSPTSRGTALYYGYTF. The CDR3 DNA sequence: TGTGCCAGCAGCCCGACGTCACGGGGTACAGCGCTGTACTATGGCTACACCTTC.